What follows describes a single T cell receptor beta chain. Its antigen is not identified. This may arise from a read error, as a much more abundant clone is one base away. The CDR3 end shows no conserved phenylalanine or tryptophan, and so a read error is likely. The source of the blood RNA was unsorted whole blood, and germline DNA was extracted as well. In advance of surgery, 3 to 4.5 milliliters of peripheral blood were collected. The data were taken from a study of tumor-infiltrating lymphocytes in primary liver carcinoma. Whole-study findings and limits: A significantly higher top-250-clone fraction was found in tumors than in blood (p = 0.039).

In germline, CDR1 is KGHDR, CDR2 SFDVKD. Trimming left V 4 bases short and J 2 bases short, with 13 bases between. The CDR3 contains 15 residues. A constant-region primer served to make TCR beta cDNA from around 540 ng total RNA. A slightly modified ARM-PCR protocol with three nested multiplex PCR rounds produced these TCR beta libraries. Forward primers for TRBV1-TRBV30 and a C-beta reverse primer served the first two PCR rounds, at about 10 cycles each. TCRdb passed the multiplex PCR reads through MiXCR, listing each CDR3 protein once. The data contain 180,000 or so distinct CDR3 sequences, approximately 60% of them singletons.

The rearrangement joins TRBV24-1 to TRBJ2-5; D is uncertain. Input material: peripheral blood. The source is a man aged 35 to 55 with primary liver carcinoma and hepatitis B virus infection. CDR3 sequence reads: CATSESSRPQETQYL. CDR3 DNA: TGTGCCACCAGTGAATCGTCGAGGCCTCAAGAGACCCAGTACTTA.